This T cell receptor (beta chain) came from a study of regulatory T cells in long-lasting Graves disease. The study, taken as a whole, reports: Clonotypes that were public and shared totalled 2,741 in persistent patients versus 966 in new patients. Researchers examined only peripheral blood and not thyroid tissue. Persistent disease preferred TRBV28, TRBJ1-2 and TRBJ2-5; new disease, TRBV20-1 and TRBJ2-1.

The time point here: persistent/refractory GD, antithyroid drugs over 5 years with positive TRAb. Extracted RNA from PBMCs served as the source of the TCR library. All patients originated from an endocrinology department located in Xi'an, China. CDR1 is MDHEN and CDR2 is SYDVKM in the germline V gene. CDR3 length: 15 amino acids. V lost 6 bases and J lost 1, with 15 bases in between. In building TCR beta libraries, iRepertoire HTBI primers were used together with Arm-PCR of CDR3 regions. TCRdb re-analysed the multiplex PCR reads in MiXCR, keeping a single row per CDR3 protein. The table shows over 650,000 distinct CDR3 sequences, with about 30% occurring only once. To note about this clonotype: Its specificity is not known.

This chain uses TRBV28 with TRBJ1-2; D is unresolved. This TCR derives from a female donor with Graves disease. Sample: peripheral blood mononuclear cells (PBMCs), taken when the disease was refractory, from a patient treated with antithyroid drugs. CDR3: CASSLNMGFNYGYTF. The CDR3 DNA reads as TGTGCCAGCAGCTTGAATATGGGATTTAACTATGGCTACACCTTC.